Listed below are T cell receptor beta chains from one sample, sequenced in a study of blood T cell repertoires in COVID-19. Repertoires were generated with immunoSEQ multiplex PCR, while TCRdb's copy carries only in-frame clones and drops some. The sample lists about 160,000 clones; about four fifths were seen once. Sequencing was done on a sample of peripheral blood. These receptors originate from a man aged 18 to 35 with active or convalescent COVID-19. CDR3s include the opening cysteine and the closing phenylalanine or tryptophan. Fields, in order: D gene, J gene, V gene, clone size, CDR3 DNA, CDR3 protein. A D gene is named only where the DNA matches it firmly. Size is stated for part of the rows, as once, few or many counts, or as a class when the clone is expanded.

>.|TRBJ1-5|TRBV10-3|.
TGTGCCATCAGCCCGGGACACCAAAGCAATCAGCCCCAGCATTTT
CAISPGHQSNQPQHF
>.|TRBJ1-1|TRBV19|.
TGTGCCAGTATAAATAGACGACAGCAGAACACTGAAGCTTTCTTT
CASINRRQQNTEAFF
>TRBD2|TRBJ2-3|TRBV6-5|once
TGTGCCAGCAGGACTAGCGGGAGTGGAGATACGCAGTATTTT
CASRTSGSGDTQYF
>TRBD1|TRBJ1-1|TRBV6-2/TRBV6-3|.
TGTGCCAGCAGTTACGCTGGAAACTCGCCGGGACAGGGGAATGAAGCTTTCTTT
CASSYAGNSPGQGNEAFF
>.|TRBJ1-2|TRBV5-8|.
TGTGCCAGCAGCTTGGGATCAGCGGGCTACACCTTC
CASSLGSAGYTF
>TRBD2|TRBJ2-3|TRBV5-6|.
TGTGCCAGCAGCTTGGCCGGGCGGGGGGGCCGCGGCACAGATACGCAGTATTTT
CASSLAGRGGRGTDTQYF
>.|TRBJ1-3|TRBV19|.
TGTGCCAGTAGAACGGACAGAGCTGGAAACACCATATATTTT
CASRTDRAGNTIYF
>.|TRBJ2-3|TRBV11-2|.
TGTGCCAGCAGCTTCTCTCGGGGGGCTGGTGGCACAGATACGCAGTATTTT
CASSFSRGAGGTDTQYF
>TRBD1|TRBJ2-5|TRBV6-5|once
TGTGCCAGCAGTTGGAGAAAAAACAGGGGTCAGGAGACCCAGTACTTC
CASSWRKNRGQETQYF
>TRBD1|TRBJ2-1|TRBV18|.
TGTGCCAGCTCAGCGGGACAGGGATCCTACAATGAGCAGTTCTTC
CASSAGQGSYNEQFF
>TRBD2|TRBJ2-1|TRBV25-1|.
TGTGCCAGCACCCCAAAGGGGACTAGCGGCGCCAATGAGCAGTTCTTC
CASTPKGTSGANEQFF
>.|TRBJ2-5|TRBV2|.
TGTGCCAGCAGAGGGGATGGGGAGACCCAGTACTTC
CASRGDGETQYF
>TRBD1|TRBJ1-2|TRBV24-1|.
TGTGCCACCAGTGATCATCTCCCCGGGACAGGACGTGTGTACACCTTC
CATSDHLPGTGRVYTF
>.|TRBJ1-2|TRBV5-1|.
TGCGCCAGCAGCCCGCCGGGGTTGGGGGGGCGAAATGGCTACACCTTC
CASSPPGLGGRNGYTF